This T cell receptor beta chain derives from a study of response to subunit inactivated influenza vaccine. Each CDR3 protein is one row after TCRdb ran MiXCR on the RT-PCR reads. The sample includes about 520,000 distinct CDR3 sequences, 25% of them seen just once. This clonotype was observed many times. Its antigen is still unknown. Overall study findings and caveats: Seasonal influenza vaccination, on each occasion, was suggested by the authors to recruit few new T cells.

Source: CD4+ T cells sorted from PBMCs, taken roughly 5 days after vaccination. The receptor was isolated from a man aged 50 to 60 who received an inactivated influenza vaccine.

CDR3 bases: TGTGCCAGCAGCGGAACGGACAGTCAAGAGACCCAGTACTTC. Its translation is CASSGTDSQETQYF. The rearrangement links TRBV21-1 to TRBJ2-5; TRBD1, the table's D call, was not compared with the DNA. TRBV21-1 constitutes a pseudogene. This CDR3 has 14 residues.